This T cell receptor (beta chain) was retrieved from a study of shared clonotypes between healthy human individuals. The overall study: The composition of the donors was two women and three men aged 18 to 49.

Terminally differentiated effector memory CD45RA+ cells were excluded by CCR7 positive selection of CD45RO-negative cells. Donors included only healthy HIV-negative adults lacking recent acute infections or vaccinations. Concerning this clone: Its antigen is unidentified. Other DNA sequences in this sample translate to the same CDR3.

This CDR3 spans 13 amino acids. Trimming took 5 bases from V and 5 from J, leaving 13 bases between them. CDR1 is SGHTA and CDR2 is FQGNSA in the germline V gene. Study-level results: In general, naive subsets displayed greater estimated richness than memory subsets did.

Method: immunoSEQ multiplex PCR; TCRdb's copy keeps in-frame clones and lacks some. The table records approximately 2,000,000 clones, 90% to 95% of them present only once. The sequenced sample consisted of naive CD8+ T cells from PBMCs. The chain couples TRBV7-2 to TRBJ2-7, with D perhaps TRBD1 or TRBD2 (5 bases each). The clonotype originates from a man aged 18 to 35 in good health. Some clones in this sample may be carry-over from other donors' samples. The CDR3 nucleotides read TGTGCCAGCAGCCCCCGGGGCAGGGACGAGCAGTACTTC. Translation gives CASSPRGRDEQYF.